The present entry profiles one T cell receptor beta chain with its context. Its antigen is undetermined. This entry comes from a study of radiation and T cells in renal cell carcinoma. Study-wide results and caveats: Sampling covered only 0.75 to 1 g of each tumor. Dominant CDR3 motifs were more common in irradiated tumors than controls.

Per germline, CDR1 LNHDA and CDR2 SQIVND (reference sequence). The CDR3 has 16 amino acids. V was cut by 5 bases and J by 0 bases, with 16 bases left in between. Generated by immunoSEQ multiplex PCR, the TCRdb table keeps only in-frame clones and is missing some. The table has more than 10,000 clones, around 65% seen once. Treatment: treatment-naive control, cytoreductive nephrectomy. The tumor was a clear cell renal cell carcinoma. The receptor comes from a woman over 75 with renal cell carcinoma. This sample comprised tumor tissue, obtained from a patient whose treatment was nephrectomy without radiotherapy. The rearrangement uses TRBV19 and TRBJ1-1; D may be TRBD1 (5 bases). The CDR3 region is CASSREGPSMNTEAFF. In DNA, the CDR3 is TGTGCCAGTAGTCGAGAGGGGCCCTCAATGAACACTGAAGCTTTCTTT.